These 26 T cell receptor beta chains share one sample of origin, sequenced in a study of cytomegalovirus exposure and HLA in healthy donors. Sequenced by immunoSEQ multiplex PCR; TCRdb stores in-frame clones only, minus some. In the table there are about 250,000 clones, about 88% of which are singletons. Sequenced: PBMCs. The receptors derive from a man aged 18 to 29 in good health and CMV-seropositive.

This chain links TRBV6-5 with TRBJ2-7, with TRBD2 matching 8 bases. V lost 0 bases to trimming and J lost 4 bases; unmatched junction nucleotides: 5. The CDR3 covers 15 residues. CDR1 is MNHEY and CDR2 is SVGAGI in the germline V gene. CDR3 DNA: TGTGCCAGCAGTTACTCCTCGGGAGGGCAGTACGAGCAGTACTTC. Translation gives CASSYSSGGQYEQYF.

This chain links TRBV2 with TRBJ1-1; TRBD1 matches at 8 bases. This CDR3 contains 17 residues. In germline, CDR1 is SNHLY, CDR2 FYNNEI. Unmatched junction bases numbered 17, after V lost 7 bases and J lost 4 bases. In DNA, the CDR3 is TGTGCCAGCACCCCGCAGGGGGCCGGCTCAGTAGTCACTGAAGCTTTCTTT. It translates to CASTPQGAGSVVTEAFF.

The genes are TRBV4-3 and TRBJ2-1; D unresolved. Deletions cut 1 base from V and 6 bases from J, with 22 bases between. This CDR3 has 18 residues. Looked up from germline, CDR1 is LGHNA and CDR2 is YSLEER. The CDR3 loop reads CASSQGSQAWDSGNEQFF. DNA for the CDR3: TGCGCCAGCAGCCAAGGTAGCCAGGCGTGGGATTCAGGCAATGAGCAGTTCTTC.

The genes are TRBV6-1 and TRBJ1-1; no clear D. This CDR3 region has 13 residues. Germline CDR1 reads MNHNS; CDR2 reads SASEGT. The V end was cut by 1 base, the J end by 2 bases, with 5 bases between. The CDR3 DNA sequence: TGTGCCAGCAGTGAAGTGGGTAACACTGAAGCTTTCTTT. Translation: CASSEVGNTEAFF.

The chain recombines TRBV7-9 with TRBJ2-3, with 9 bases identical to TRBD1. V was pared by 5 bases and J by 4 bases, with 7 bases of the junction left unmatched. In germline, CDR1 is SEHNR, CDR2 FQNEAQ (reference sequence). This CDR3 is 15 amino acids long. The CDR3 nucleotides are TGTGCCAGCAGCCCCAGGACAGGGGTGGCAGATACGCAGTATTTT. Translated, it gives CASSPRTGVADTQYF.

This clone was detected once. V gene TRBV28 combines with J gene TRBJ1-4; perhaps TRBD1 as D (5 bases). CDR3 size: 15 residues. Germline-derived CDR1 and CDR2 are MDHEN and SYDVKM. The V end lost 2 bases, the J end lost 10 bases, and 17 bases lay between the germline ends. The CDR3 region is CASSLGGSGTGKLFF. CDR3 DNA: TGTGCCAGCAGTTTAGGGGGGTCGGGAACAGGAAAACTGTTTTTT.

V is TRBV5-6 and J is TRBJ2-2; 7 bases are a match to TRBD2. CDR1 is SGHDT, CDR2 YYEEEE, per germline. J was trimmed by 3 bases and V by 4 bases; bases with no gene match: 3. The CDR3 has 14 amino acids. The chain's CDR3 is CASSLGLHTGELFF. The CDR3 DNA follows: TGTGCCAGCAGCCTGGGACTACACACCGGGGAGCTGTTTTTT.

This chain joins TRBV4-2 and TRBJ2-1; 8 bases map to TRBD2. Germline V gene lookup returns CDR1 LGHNA and CDR2 YNFKEQ. V shed 0 bases, J shed 0 bases, and the junction held 4 bases outside the gene matches. This CDR3 has 17 amino acids. DNA of the CDR3: TGTGCCAGCAGCCAAGATCAGAGCGGGAGCTCCTACAATGAGCAGTTCTTC. Its translation is CASSQDQSGSSYNEQFF.

The rearrangement joins TRBV28 to TRBJ1-2; tentative D call: TRBD1 (6 bases). Between the trimmed V and J ends, which lost 4 bases and 4 bases, there was a span of 13 bases. The germline gives CDR1 MDHEN, CDR2 SYDVKM. The CDR3 has 14 amino acids. CDR3 protein: CASSSPGQSYGYTF. CDR3 DNA: TGTGCCAGCAGTTCTCCGGGACAAAGCTATGGCTACACCTTC.

This clone has just one count. The V and J genes are TRBV28 and TRBJ2-5, with D perhaps matching TRBD2 (5 bases). Trimming left V 5 bases short and J 5 bases short, with 27 bases between. CDR1 is MDHEN, CDR2 SYDVKM, per germline. CDR3 size: 18 residues. The CDR3 sequence is CASSPSYGLGSLLETQYF. The CDR3 nucleotides read TGTGCCAGCAGTCCTTCGTACGGACTGGGTAGTTTGCTGGAGACCCAGTACTTC.

The V call is TRBV18, the J call TRBJ1-2, with D unclear. CDR1 and CDR2 (germline): KGHSH, LQKENI. This CDR3 is 14 amino acids long. Trimming removed 6 bases from V and 4 bases from J, with 15 bases in between. CDR3 protein: CASSSKDGGYGYTF. The CDR3 region has the DNA TGTGCCAGCTCCTCAAAAGACGGCGGCTATGGCTACACCTTC.

This clone was recorded once. The chain has TRBV2 and TRBJ2-7; D not certain. CDR3 length equals 13 residues. Germline CDR1 SNHLY, CDR2 FYNNEI. Trimming shortened V by 6 bases and J by 6 bases, and 15 bases separated the two germline ends. CDR3 bases: TGTGCCAGCAGGCCGTCCTCAGTAGGCGAGCAGTACTTC. Translation: CASRPSSVGEQYF.

The chain combines TRBV10-2 with TRBJ2-7; D is unclear. V lost 4 bases to trimming and J lost 0 bases, with 10 bases between them. The germline V gene has CDR1 WSHSY and CDR2 SAAADI. This CDR3 spans 14 amino acids. This CDR3 is CASSGSRRSYEQYF. The CDR3 DNA sequence: TGCGCCAGCAGTGGTTCGCGACGCTCCTACGAGCAGTACTTC.

The rearrangement links TRBV7-9 to TRBJ2-1; the match to TRBD2 covers 9 bases. J gave up 3 bases and V 4 bases, and 4 bases lay outside the gene matches. CDR1 is SEHNR and CDR2 is FQNEAQ in the germline V gene (reference sequence). The CDR3 spans 15 residues. The CDR3, as DNA: TGTGCCAGCAGCTACGGGACTAGCCGCTACAATGAGCAGTTCTTC. Translation gives CASSYGTSRYNEQFF. Full variable domain (rest looked up from reference TRBV7-9 and TRBJ2-1): DTGVSQNPRHKITKRGQNVTFRCDPISEHNRLYWYRQTLGQGPEFLTYFQNEAQLEKSRLLSDRFSAERPKGSFSTLEIQRTEQGDSAMYLCASSYGTSRYNEQFFGPGTRLTVL.

The J gene is TRBJ2-7, the V gene TRBV7-2; 10 nucleotides align to TRBD1. The V segment lost 3 bases and the J segment 2 bases; nucleotides outside the gene matches: 4. This CDR3 contains 15 residues. Germline V gives CDR1 SGHTA, CDR2 FQGNSA. Here the CDR3 reads CASSLRQGAPYEQYF. The CDR3 coding sequence is TGTGCCAGCAGCTTGAGACAGGGGGCCCCCTACGAGCAGTACTTC.

This chain joins TRBV5-4 and TRBJ1-4; D unresolved. CDR3 length: 13 amino acids. CDR1 and CDR2 (germline): SGHNT, YYREEE (reference sequence). V dropped 0 bases and J dropped 8 bases, with 8 bases sitting between them. CDR3: CASSLVADEKLFF. DNA for the CDR3: TGTGCCAGCAGCTTGGTGGCAGACGAAAAACTGTTTTTT.

On this clone itself: Other DNA sequences in this specimen translate into the identical CDR3. The chain employs TRBV5-1 and TRBJ1-2; no definite D call. Looked up from germline, CDR1 is SGHRS and CDR2 is YFSETQ. Deletions cut 0 bases from V and 0 bases from J, with 3 bases between. The CDR3 runs 13 residues. The CDR3 coding sequence is TGCGCCAGCAGCTTGGGAGCTAACTATGGCTACACCTTC. Its protein is CASSLGANYGYTF.

CDR3 protein: CASGLERIGTAGELFF. The DNA of the CDR3 is TGCGCCAGCGGACTAGAACGGATCGGTACGGCCGGGGAGCTGTTTTTT. The chain combines TRBV5-1 with TRBJ2-2; the match to TRBD2 covers 7 bases. Germline-derived CDR1 and CDR2 are SGHRS and YFSETQ. V shed 7 bases, J shed 6 bases, and the junction held 15 bases outside the gene matches. This CDR3 comprises 16 residues.

The V call is TRBV5-4, the J call TRBJ1-2, with TRBD1 matching over 9 bases. Germline CDR1 is SGHNT and CDR2 is YYREEE (reference sequence). The V gene end was trimmed by 3 bases and the J gene end by 8 bases; junction bases not matched to a gene: 8. The CDR3 has 14 residues. CDR3 DNA sequence: TGTGCCAGCAGCTCCCCCGGACAGGGGAGAGGCTACACCTTC. Amino acids: CASSSPGQGRGYTF.

This clone was recorded once. The V gene is TRBV10-3, the J gene TRBJ1-2; 7 bases map to TRBD1. Trimming removed 3 bases from V and 5 bases from J; junction bases left unmatched: 12. Germline CDR1 is ENHRY and CDR2 is SYGVKD. The CDR3 has 16 amino acids. The CDR3 DNA follows: TGTGCCATCAGTGACCCCGCGCCGTCGACAGGGTATGGCTACACCTTC. Translation: CAISDPAPSTGYGYTF.

V usage is TRBV29-1 and J usage is TRBJ2-5; no firm D call. The CDR3 spans 10 residues. V was trimmed by 6 bases and J by 7 bases, leaving 9 bases between them. Germline values: CDR1 SQVTM, CDR2 ANQGSEA. This CDR3 reads CSVAFGTQYF. CDR3 nucleotides: TGCAGCGTCGCCTTCGGGACCCAGTACTTC. Full variable domain (outside the CDR3, taken from reference TRBV29-1 and TRBJ2-5): SAVISQKPSRDICQRGTSLTIQCQVDSQVTMMFWYRQQPGQSLTLIATANQGSEATYESGFVIDKFPISRPNLTFSTLTVSNMSPEDSSIYLCSVAFGTQYFGPGTRLLVL.

The V call is TRBV27, the J call TRBJ2-5, with 7 positions matching TRBD1. Germline CDR1 reads MNHEY; CDR2 reads SMNVEV (reference sequence). J lost 3 bases, V lost 5 bases, and 3 bases had no gene match. The CDR3 covers 13 residues. CDR3 loop: CASSRTGEETQYF. The CDR3 DNA is TGTGCCAGCAGTCGAACAGGGGAAGAGACCCAGTACTTC.

The gene calls are TRBV9 and TRBJ2-5, with D hard to call. V dropped 3 bases and J dropped 5 bases, with 11 bases sitting between them. CDR1 and CDR2 from the germline V gene are SGDLS and YYNGEE. The CDR3 extends over 13 amino acids. CDR3 amino acids: CASSATGRETQYF. As DNA, the CDR3 is TGTGCCAGCAGCGCTACCGGGCGGGAGACCCAGTACTTC.

The J gene is TRBJ2-1, the V gene TRBV18, with a weak D call TRBD2 (5 bases). CDR1 is KGHSH, CDR2 LQKENI, per germline. The CDR3 totals 13 residues. Between the trimmed V and J ends, which lost 3 bases and 6 bases, there was a span of 9 bases. CDR3 DNA: TGTGCCAGCTCACCGCGGGTAGCCAATGAGCAGTTCTTC. Amino acids: CASSPRVANEQFF.

The chain links TRBV7-2 to TRBJ2-3; D is possibly TRBD2 (6 bases). CDR1 and CDR2 (germline): SGHTA, FQGNSA. CDR3 size: 15 residues. V shed 1 base and J shed 1 base, with 9 bases lying between them. Here the CDR3 reads CASSLDGGGTDTQYF. CDR3 bases: TGTGCCAGCAGCTTAGATGGCGGGGGCACAGATACGCAGTATTTT. Together with reference TRBV7-2 and TRBJ2-3, the CDR3 gives the full variable domain: GAGVSQSPSNKVTEKGKDVELRCDPISGHTALYWYRQSLGQGLEFLIYFQGNSAPDKSGLPSDRFSAERTGGSVSTLTIQRTQQEDSAVYLCASSLDGGGTDTQYFGPGTRLTVL.

V and J are TRBV6-1 and TRBJ2-5; D call uncertain. Germline CDR1 and CDR2: MNHNS and SASEGT. This CDR3 contains 11 residues. V dropped 9 bases and J dropped 0 bases, with 5 bases sitting between them. The CDR3 DNA reads TGTGCCAGTGGGTACCAAGAGACCCAGTACTTC. It codes for CASGYQETQYF.